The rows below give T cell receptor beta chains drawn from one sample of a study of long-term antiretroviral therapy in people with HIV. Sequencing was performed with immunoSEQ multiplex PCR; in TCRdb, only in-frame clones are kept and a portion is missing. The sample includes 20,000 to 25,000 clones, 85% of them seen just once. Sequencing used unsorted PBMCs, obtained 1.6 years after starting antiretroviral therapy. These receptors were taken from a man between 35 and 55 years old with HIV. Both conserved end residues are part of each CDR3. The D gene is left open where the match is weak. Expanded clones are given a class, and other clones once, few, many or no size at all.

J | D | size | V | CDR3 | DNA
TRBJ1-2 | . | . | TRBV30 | CAWSRESGYTF | TGTGCCTGGAGTCGAGAAAGCGGCTACACCTTC
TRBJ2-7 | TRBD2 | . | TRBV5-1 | CASSLYVAGGPPYEQYF | TGCGCCAGCAGCTTGTATGTTGCGGGAGGACCTCCCTACGAGCAGTACTTC
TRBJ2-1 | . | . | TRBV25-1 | CASSDPDTSRDEQFF | TGTGCCAGCAGTGATCCCGACACCTCTCGGGATGAGCAGTTCTTC
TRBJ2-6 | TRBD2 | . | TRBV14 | CASSRGGLIGANVLTF | TGTGCCAGCAGCCGCGGGGGGTTAATTGGGGCCAACGTCCTGACTTTC
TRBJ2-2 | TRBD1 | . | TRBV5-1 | CASSKGQGFTGELFF | TGCGCCAGCAGCAAGGGACAGGGGTTTACCGGGGAGCTGTTTTTT
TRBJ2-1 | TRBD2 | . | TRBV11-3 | CASSLASGKVEQFF | TGTGCCAGCAGCTTGGCTAGCGGGAAGGTTGAGCAGTTCTTC
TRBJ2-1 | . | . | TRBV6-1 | CASSTYNEQFF | TGTGCCAGCAGTACGTACAATGAGCAGTTCTTC
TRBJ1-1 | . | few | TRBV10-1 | CASSGRATEAFF | TGCGCCAGCAGTGGCAGGGCCACTGAAGCTTTCTTT
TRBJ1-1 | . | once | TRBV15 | CATSREKASNTEAFF | TGTGCCACCAGCAGAGAAAAGGCTTCGAACACTGAAGCTTTCTTT
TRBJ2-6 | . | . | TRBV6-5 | CASRSGSGANVLTF | TGTGCCAGCAGGAGCGGCTCTGGGGCCAACGTCCTGACTTTC
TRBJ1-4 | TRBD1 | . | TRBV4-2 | CASSQDRGPDYEKLFF | TGTGCCAGCAGCCAAGATAGGGGGCCTGATTACGAAAAACTGTTTTTT
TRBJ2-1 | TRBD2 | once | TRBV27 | CASGGRGYNEQFF | TGTGCCAGCGGGGGGAGGGGCTACAATGAGCAGTTCTTC
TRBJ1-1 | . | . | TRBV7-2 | CASSLGGAAGLGAEAFF | TGTGCCAGCAGCTTAGGGGGAGCGGCTGGCCTAGGGGCTGAAGCTTTCTTT
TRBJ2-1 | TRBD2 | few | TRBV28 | CASSPPGLGYNEQFF | TGTGCCAGCAGTCCTCCGGGACTAGGGTACAATGAGCAGTTCTTC
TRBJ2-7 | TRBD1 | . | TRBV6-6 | CASSWPPGTASYEQYF | TGTGCCAGCAGTTGGCCCCCCGGGACAGCCTCCTACGAGCAGTACTTC
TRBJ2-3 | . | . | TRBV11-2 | CASSLGVSGTDTQYF | TGTGCCAGCAGCTTAGGGGTGAGTGGCACAGATACGCAGTATTTT
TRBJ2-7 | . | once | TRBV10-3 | CATTPEVGEQYF | TGTGCCACCACCCCCGAGGTGGGCGAGCAGTACTTC
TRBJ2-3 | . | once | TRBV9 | CASTSGGWDTQYF | TGTGCCAGCACCAGTGGAGGATGGGATACGCAGTATTTT
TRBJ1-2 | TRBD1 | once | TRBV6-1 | CALTDRDDGYTF | TGTGCCCTCACCGACAGGGATGACGGCTACACCTTC
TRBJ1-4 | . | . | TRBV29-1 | CSVRGGIGEKLFF | TGCAGCGTTAGGGGGGGGATCGGTGAAAAACTGTTTTTT
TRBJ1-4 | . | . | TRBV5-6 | CASSLTGDPPATNEKLFF | TGTGCCAGCAGCTTGACCGGAGACCCACCGGCAACTAATGAAAAACTGTTTTTT
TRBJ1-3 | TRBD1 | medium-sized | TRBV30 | CAWTAAGGSGNTIYF | TGTGCCTGGACTGCGGCAGGGGGCTCTGGAAACACCATATATTTT
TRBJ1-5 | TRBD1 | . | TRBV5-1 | CASSPGTGSYQPQHF | TGCGCCAGCAGCCCCGGGACAGGGAGCTATCAGCCCCAGCATTTT
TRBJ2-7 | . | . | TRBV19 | CASNGEGDEQYF | TGTGCCAGTAATGGGGAAGGAGACGAGCAGTACTTC
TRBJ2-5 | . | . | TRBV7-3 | CASSPTGAEETQYF | TGTGCCAGCAGCCCGACAGGTGCGGAGGAGACCCAGTACTTC
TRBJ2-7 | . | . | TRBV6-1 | CASSRDKVSYEQYF | TGTGCCAGCAGCCGGGACAAGGTCTCCTACGAGCAGTACTTC
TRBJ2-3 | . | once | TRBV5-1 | CASSRTQGAGDLLSTDTQYF | TGCGCCAGCAGCCGCACCCAGGGGGCGGGAGACCTCCTTAGCACAGATACGCAGTATTTT
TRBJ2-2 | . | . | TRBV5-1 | CASSPRRQQNTGELFF | TGCGCCAGCAGCCCCCGGCGGCAGCAGAACACCGGGGAGCTGTTTTTT
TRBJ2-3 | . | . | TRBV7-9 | CASSSSLADTQYF | TGTGCCAGCAGCTCGAGTTTGGCAGATACGCAGTATTTT
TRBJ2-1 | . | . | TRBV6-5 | CASSAGPLRYNEQFF | TGTGCCAGCAGCGCCGGCCCTTTGAGATACAATGAGCAGTTCTTC
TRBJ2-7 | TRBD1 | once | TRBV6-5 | CASSYGRGPSSYEQYF | TGTGCCAGCAGTTATGGCAGGGGGCCCAGCTCCTACGAGCAGTACTTC
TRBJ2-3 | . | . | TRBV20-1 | CSAQPADTQYF | TGCAGTGCTCAACCTGCAGATACGCAGTATTTT